A selection of T cell receptor beta chains follows, all from one sample in a study of blood T cells in healthy people across ages. TCRdb independently ran MiXCR on the 5' RACE reads; one entry per CDR3 protein. Of some 710,000 distinct CDR3 sequences in the sample, roughly 20% were seen once. Sample: blood. The receptors derive from a man between 65 and 85 years old in good health. Each CDR3 is given with its conserved first and last residue. D genes are given only for firm matches. Clone size appears in some rows only: once, few, many, or a class for an expanded clone.

J gene | V gene | D gene | clone size | CDR3 DNA | CDR3 protein
TRBJ1-1 | TRBV6-5 | . | few | TGTGCCAGCAGTTACGCAGGGAACACTGAAGTTTTCTTT | CASSYAGNTEVFF
TRBJ2-7 | TRBV10-3 | . | few | TGTGCCATCGCGGACAGCTCCTACGAGCAGTACTTC | CAIADSSYEQYF
TRBJ2-1 | TRBV5-1 | . | many | TGCGCCAGCAGTGAATACAGAAACAATGAGCAGTTCTTC | CASSEYRNNEQFF
TRBJ2-1 | TRBV14 | TRBD2 | . | TGTGCCAGCAGCCAAAAGTGGCGGGGGAACTACAATGAGCAGTTCTTC | CASSQKWRGNYNEQFF
TRBJ1-4 | TRBV6-5 | TRBD1 | many | TGTGCCAGCAGTTACTCCAGGACAGGGTCCGAAAAACTGTTTTTT | CASSYSRTGSEKLFF
TRBJ2-1 | TRBV6-1 | TRBD1 | . | TGTGCCAGCAGTCCCTACCTGGGGACAGGGGGCAATGAGCAGTTCTTC | CASSPYLGTGGNEQFF
TRBJ2-1 | TRBV7-2 | TRBD2 | few | TGTGCCAGCAGCGCCGCCCTAGCGGGAGGCAGTGAGCAGTTCTTC | CASSAALAGGSEQFF
TRBJ2-4 | TRBV7-2 | . | few | TGTGCCAGCAGCTCAGTGTTAGGCAAAAACATTCAGTACTTC | CASSSVLGKNIQYF
TRBJ1-1 | TRBV6-5 | . | few | TGTGCCAGCACCCTTGGGCTCCTGAGCACTGAAGCTTTCTTT | CASTLGLLSTEAFF
TRBJ1-5 | TRBV18 | . | . | TGTGCCAGCTCACCTCAGGGGCAGGGTAGCAATCAGCCCCAGCATTTT | CASSPQGQGSNQPQHF
TRBJ2-1 | TRBV20-1 | TRBD1 | . | TGCAGTGCTAGAGATCCCGGACAGGCCGCTGGCAGGAGTGAGCAGTTCTTC | CSARDPGQAAGRSEQFF
TRBJ2-5 | TRBV15 | . | few | TGTGCCACCAGCAGGACCTCAGGGGACCACCAAGAGACCCAGTACTTC | CATSRTSGDHQETQYF
TRBJ1-4 | TRBV3-1 | . | . | TGTGCCAGCAGCCAAGATTCTCTCAGGGGCGAAAATGAAAAACTGTTTTTT | CASSQDSLRGENEKLFF
TRBJ2-7 | TRBV28 | . | . | TGTGCCAGCAGTTTTCCTGGGGGATACGAGCAGTACTTC | CASSFPGGYEQYF
TRBJ2-4 | TRBV15 | . | . | TGTGCCACCAGCAGAGATTTGATGGCTCCTCAGTACTTC | CATSRDLMAPQYF
TRBJ1-1 | TRBV12-3/TRBV12-4 | . | many | TGTGCCAGCACACGGAACAGCAACACTGAAGCTTTCTTT | CASTRNSNTEAFF
TRBJ2-3 | TRBV7-6 | TRBD2 | many | TGTGCCAGCAGCTTAGGTCGGGGGGTCAGCACAGATACGCAGTATTTT | CASSLGRGVSTDTQYF
TRBJ2-1 | TRBV10-3 | . | few | TGTGCCATCAGGGGGGAGTCCTACAATGAGCAGTTCTTC | CAIRGESYNEQFF
TRBJ2-7 | TRBV20-1 | TRBD2 | few | TGCAGTGCTCCTACTAGCGGGGCTTCCTACGAGCAGTACTTC | CSAPTSGASYEQYF
TRBJ1-2 | TRBV6-5 | TRBD1 | . | TGTGCCAGCAGTTACGAGGGGGCAGGGGGCTACACCTTC | CASSYEGAGGYTF
TRBJ2-5 | TRBV20-1 | TRBD2 | few | TGCAGTGCTCGTAGTCCCGGGACTAGTCTGGGAGAGACCCAGTACTTC | CSARSPGTSLGETQYF
TRBJ1-5 | TRBV6-5 | . | . | TGTGCCAGCAGACCCGGGGGGCCAAGCAATCAGCCCCAGCATTTT | CASRPGGPSNQPQHF
TRBJ1-1 | TRBV7-9 | . | . | TGTGCCAGCAGCCCCACAGCGTGGGGGGGGACTTTCTTT | CASSPTAWGGTFF